The clone carrying this T cell receptor (beta chain) was seen more than once but under ten times. Its antigen is unidentified. The data are from a study of cytomegalovirus exposure and HLA in healthy donors. Findings and limits, study-wide: A few CMV-associated chains proved CMV antigen-specific in vitro. Researchers counted around 180 TCR beta chains as cytomegalovirus-associated. Several of the most significant clusters appeared, in a later analysis, to be linked to common viral pathogens.

The PCR employed 60 Vbeta primers together with 13 Jbeta primers. Clones were sequenced by immunoSEQ multiplex PCR, and TCRdb holds only the in-frame ones, with some missing. The sample includes under 200,000 clones, roughly 80% of them seen just once. Germline values: CDR1 SGHNT, CDR2 YYREEE (reference sequence). The CDR3 covers 13 residues. The V gene lost 2 bases and the J gene lost 4 bases, with 7 bases spanning the gap. The material sequenced was PBMCs. The V call is TRBV5-4, the J call TRBJ1-3; D uncertain. The clonotype originates from a middle-aged man in good health and CMV-seropositive. CDR3 loop: CASSFGQGNTIYF. The CDR3 DNA reads TGTGCCAGCAGCTTTGGTCAGGGAAACACCATATATTTT.